Here is one T cell receptor (beta chain) with its context. Assay used: immunoSEQ multiplex PCR; TCRdb lists only in-frame clones, some missing. The sample holds tens of thousands of clones; just over 85% are singletons and the top ten take under 2%. This CDR3 contains 14 residues. V gave up 6 bases and J gave up 7 bases, with 15 bases separating them. CDR1 and CDR2 from the germline V gene are SGHAT and FQNNGV. The data were taken from a study of blood T cell repertoires in COVID-19. Study as a whole: Sample material is recorded as cDNA or gDNA derived from T cells, B-cell-depleted T cells, or PBMCs.

This sequence originates from an elderly woman with active or convalescent COVID-19. The V gene is TRBV11-2, the J gene TRBJ2-2, with D perhaps TRBD2 (6 bases). Sequencing was performed on peripheral blood. The CDR3 bases are TGTGCCAGCAGTTCCCACGGGGGAGGCGGGGAGCTGTTTTTT. This sequence encodes CASSSHGGGGELFF.